These 32 T cell receptor beta chains originate from one sample sequenced in a study of regulatory T cells in long-lasting Graves disease. Investigators prepared the TCR beta libraries by applying iRepertoire HTBI primers and Arm-PCR of CDR3 regions. TCRdb independently ran MiXCR on the multiplex PCR reads; one entry per CDR3 protein. The data show roughly 430,000 distinct CDR3 sequences, with about 17% seen just once and about 10% held by the top ten. Time point here: newly diagnosed GD, antithyroid drugs for less than 3 months. PBMCs were the source of the RNA used for TCR sequencing. This same sample was also taken into another study, of T cells in Graves' hyperthyroidism and ophthalmopathy.

The sequencing used peripheral blood mononuclear cells (PBMCs), collected at new diagnosis, from a patient treated with antithyroid drugs. These receptors all stem from a woman aged 30 to 39 with Graves disease.

The chain is built from TRBV4-1 and TRBJ1-2, with 8 bases that match TRBD1. The junction had 8 bases not matched to a gene; V was cut back by 1 base and J by 1 base. This CDR3 region has 17 residues. Germline CDR1 and CDR2: MGHRA and YSYEKL. In nucleotides, the CDR3 is TGCGCCAGCAGCCAAGGGGAGGGACAGGATAATAACTATGGCTACACCTTC. Translated, it gives CASSQGEGQDNNYGYTF.

This clonotype was recorded at least ten times. The chain joins TRBV14 to TRBJ1-1, with unresolved D. Germline loops: CDR1 SGHDN, CDR2 FVKESK. The length of the CDR3 is 18 residues. The V end lost 3 bases, the J end lost 3 bases, and 23 bases lay between the germline ends. CDR3 nucleotides: TGTGCCAGCAGCCAGAAGCGGTCCGTTACAGTGTCTCACACTGAAGCTTTCTTT. Amino acid sequence: CASSQKRSVTVSHTEAFF.

This clonotype was detected many times. The CDR3 sequence: CASSQALGGTYEQYF. The CDR3 DNA is TGCGCCAGCAGCCAGGCCCTGGGGGGAACCTACGAGCAGTACTTC. V gene TRBV4-1 combines with J gene TRBJ2-7; weak D call: TRBD2 (6 bases). In germline, CDR1 is MGHRA, CDR2 YSYEKL. This CDR3 is 15 amino acids long. Deletions cut 3 bases from V and 2 bases from J, with 14 bases between.

This clonotype has at least ten counts. The rearrangement links TRBV18 to TRBJ1-3; 7 bases are shared with TRBD1. The V segment lost 8 bases and the J segment 4 bases; nucleotides outside the gene matches: 8. CDR1 is KGHSH and CDR2 is LQKENI in the germline V gene. This CDR3 spans 14 amino acids. CDR3 sequence (DNA): TGTGCCAGCAGCCCCGGGACAGCCGGAAACACCATATATTTT. This codes for CASSPGTAGNTIYF.

This clonotype was recorded a few times. The chain combines TRBV6-1 with TRBJ1-5; D gene unclear. Trimming removed 2 bases from V and 0 bases from J, with 11 bases in between. CDR1 is MNHNS, CDR2 SASEGT, per germline. The CDR3 runs 16 residues. The CDR3 region is CASSEQINYSNQPQHF. The CDR3, as DNA: TGTGCCAGCAGTGAACAGATCAATTATAGCAATCAGCCCCAGCATTTT.

This clonotype was recorded at least ten times. The gene calls are TRBV29-1 and TRBJ2-1, with D perhaps assigned TRBD1 or TRBD2 (5 bases each). This CDR3 contains 15 residues. Looked up from germline, CDR1 is SQVTM and CDR2 is ANQGSEA. With 6 bases removed from V and 9 bases from J, the gap between germline ends came to 24 bases. This CDR3 reads CSVLPWDAPQSEQFF. For the CDR3, the DNA is TGCAGCGTCCTACCGTGGGACGCCCCACAGAGTGAGCAGTTCTTC.

The rearrangement joins TRBV4-2 to TRBJ2-1, with 8 bases that match TRBD2. V lost 2 bases, J lost 0 bases, and 3 bases stayed unmatched. This CDR3 spans 16 amino acids. Germline V gene lookup returns CDR1 LGHNA and CDR2 YNFKEQ. The CDR3 loop is CASSQFSGSSYNEQFF. CDR3 nucleotide sequence: TGTGCCAGCAGCCAATTCAGCGGGAGCTCCTACAATGAGCAGTTCTTC.

The chain joins TRBV27 to TRBJ2-7; a possible D gene is TRBD1 (6 bases). The V and J ends lost 5 bases and 2 bases respectively, with 16 bases between them. The CDR3 loop spans 15 amino acids. Germline V gene data show CDR1 as MNHEY and CDR2 as SMNVEV (reference sequence). The CDR3 here is CASSEQGGSPYEQYF. The CDR3 DNA is TGTGCCAGCAGTGAACAGGGTGGGAGTCCCTACGAGCAGTACTTC.

This clonotype was picked up many times. V gene TRBV12-3 or TRBV12-4 combines with J gene TRBJ1-1; D is unclear. The CDR3 is 13 amino acids. V was shortened by 5 bases and J by 1 base, with 8 bases between the two germline ends. The CDR3 reads CASSITSNTEAFF. The CDR3 DNA follows: TGTGCCAGCAGTATCACTTCGAACACTGAAGCTTTCTTT.

This clonotype appeared a few times. The chain has TRBV15 and TRBJ2-1; no firm D call. The CDR3 extends over 16 amino acids. The germline CDR1 and CDR2 sequences are LNHNV and YYDKDF (reference sequence). V dropped 4 bases and J dropped 0 bases, with 13 bases sitting between them. The CDR3 nucleotides are TGTGCCACCAGCACACGGGCATTCGGCTCCTACAATGAGCAGTTCTTC. Translation gives CATSTRAFGSYNEQFF.

This clonotype has at least ten counts. The J gene is TRBJ1-1, the V gene TRBV3-1, with a weak D call TRBD1 (5 bases). Trimming left V 4 bases short and J 4 bases short, with 16 bases between. This CDR3 is 15 amino acids long. The germline CDR1 and CDR2 sequences are LGHDT and YNNKEL (reference sequence). CDR3 in amino acids: CASSLDSHGGTEAFF. The CDR3 DNA reads as TGTGCCAGCAGCCTCGATTCCCACGGGGGCACTGAAGCTTTCTTT.

This clonotype showed up just a few times. The rearrangement joins TRBV28 to TRBJ1-6; D unresolved. The CDR3 is made up of 13 amino acids. Germline CDR1 is MDHEN and CDR2 is SYDVKM. With 3 bases removed from V and 11 bases from J, the gap between germline ends came to 11 bases. DNA for the CDR3: TGTGCCAGCAGTTTTTCTTCTTTGACACCCCTCCACTTT. Protein product: CASSFSSLTPLHF.

The genes are TRBV20-1 and TRBJ1-1, with D uncertain. V gave up 0 bases and J gave up 11 bases, with 13 bases separating them. The length of the CDR3 is 12 residues. Germline loops: CDR1 DFQATT, CDR2 SNEGSKA (reference sequence). The CDR3 is CSARDPGLEAFF. The DNA for the CDR3 is TGCAGTGCTAGAGATCCGGGCTTGGAGGCTTTCTTT.

As regards this clonotype: A read error may be the cause here, since a much bigger clone is one base away. V gene TRBV6-1 combines with J gene TRBJ2-7; D is possibly TRBD2 (7 bases). Trimming removed 10 bases from V and 0 bases from J, with 16 bases in between. Germline CDR1 reads MNHNS; CDR2 reads SASEGT. The CDR3 loop spans 14 amino acids. Written as DNA, the CDR3 is TGTGCCACACGGGGGCGGGAGATCTCCTACGAGCAGTACTTC. Translation: CATRGREISYEQYF.

V is TRBV6-2 or TRBV6-3 and J is TRBJ2-1; possibly TRBD2 for D (5 bases). With 7 bases removed from V and 7 bases from J, the gap between germline ends came to 17 bases. Germline loops: CDR1 MNHEY, CDR2 SVGEGT. CDR3 length: 14 residues. This chain's CDR3 is CASTYGVVGNEQFF. CDR3 sequence (DNA): TGTGCCAGCACCTACGGGGTAGTTGGTAATGAGCAGTTCTTC.

The rearrangement joins TRBV4-3 to TRBJ2-7; TRBD2 matches at 8 bases. After removal of 4 bases from V and 3 bases from J, the junction contained 14 bases not matched to a gene. This CDR3 is built from 17 residues. Germline V gene lookup returns CDR1 LGHNA and CDR2 YSLEER. CDR3 loop: CASSPAYWREALYEQYF. CDR3 in DNA: TGCGCCAGCAGCCCGGCCTACTGGCGGGAGGCCCTCTACGAGCAGTACTTC.

Points on this clonotype: A read error may account for a junction end that differs from germline. The V gene is TRBV7-7, the J gene TRBJ2-5; the D gene could be TRBD1 or TRBD2 (5 bases each). CDR1 and CDR2 (germline): SSHAT, FNYEAQ (reference sequence). The CDR3 extends over 13 amino acids. The CDR3 DNA follows: TGCGCTAGCAGCCAGGGACGTCTAGAGACCCAGTACTTC. Translated: CASSQGRLETQYF.

The chain joins TRBV7-2 to TRBJ1-2; D uncertain. CDR3 length: 12 residues. CDR1 and CDR2 from the germline V gene are SGHTA and FQGNSA. The V end lost 3 bases, the J end lost 4 bases, and 6 bases lay between the germline ends. CDR3 sequence reads: CASSLLRYGYTF. The CDR3 DNA sequence: TGTGCCAGCAGCTTGCTACGCTATGGCTACACCTTC.

This clonotype was recorded many times. The chain recombines TRBV7-2 with TRBJ1-1, with D possibly being TRBD1 (6 bases). Germline CDR1 reads SGHTA; CDR2 reads FQGNSA. The CDR3 is 15 amino acids. Trimming took off 1 base at V and 4 bases at J, with 13 bases between the two ends. CDR3 bases: TGTGCCAGCAGCTTAGACCAGGGGAGCGGCACTGAAGCTTTCTTT. It specifies CASSLDQGSGTEAFF.

In its sample, this clonotype was seen many times. The chain is built from TRBV11-2 and TRBJ2-7; D perhaps matches TRBD1 (5 bases). The CDR3 consists of 12 residues. CDR1 and CDR2 (germline): SGHAT, FQNNGV. V shed 3 bases and J shed 8 bases, with 11 bases lying between them. CDR3 amino acids: CASSFVLGQQYF. The CDR3 DNA sequence: TGTGCCAGCAGCTTTGTATTGGGGCAGCAGTACTTC.

This clonotype was counted ten times or more. The chain combines TRBV27 with TRBJ2-1; D possibly corresponds to TRBD1 (5 bases). Germline CDR1 reads MNHEY; CDR2 reads SMNVEV (reference sequence). V was pared by 5 bases and J by 4 bases, with 24 bases between. The CDR3 is made up of 18 amino acids. The CDR3, as DNA: TGTGCCAGCAGTCTTCACCCTCGAGACAGAGATTTATACAATGAGCAGTTCTTC. Protein: CASSLHPRDRDLYNEQFF.

As regards this clonotype: With a much larger clone just one base away, this may be a read error. V is TRBV6-1 and J is TRBJ2-7; 11 bases map to TRBD2. V dropped 10 bases and J dropped 7; count of bases not matched to a gene: 18. The CDR3 is 16 amino acids. CDR1 MNHNS and CDR2 SASEGT come from the germline V gene. CDR3 protein: CAIMDGTSGDYNEQYF. The CDR3 DNA reads as TGTGCCATCATGGACGGGACTAGCGGAGATTACAATGAGCAGTACTTC.

This rearrangement joins TRBV27 to TRBJ1-2; tentatively, D is TRBD1 (6 bases). Germline V gene data show CDR1 as MNHEY and CDR2 as SMNVEV (reference sequence). V lost 7 bases to trimming and J lost 8 bases, with 11 bases between them. The CDR3 is 11 residues long. The CDR3 loop is CASTGGAGYTF. The CDR3 nucleotides are TGTGCCAGCACCGGGGGGGCAGGCTACACCTTC.

This clonotype was counted at least ten times. V is TRBV7-2 and J is TRBJ2-7; no reliable D call. CDR1 and CDR2 from the germline V gene are SGHTA and FQGNSA. V was pared by 5 bases and J by 4 bases, with 15 bases between. The CDR3 totals 14 residues. This CDR3 reads CASSPSPSAYEQYF. In DNA form, the CDR3 reads TGTGCCAGCAGCCCCTCCCCAAGCGCATACGAGCAGTACTTC.

With regard to this clonotype: A read error is the likely source, as a far larger clone sits one nucleotide away. The chain combines TRBV3-1 with TRBJ2-1, with TRBD2 matching over 9 bases. V was clipped by 0 bases and J by 10 bases; unmatched bases: 4. The CDR3 has 14 amino acids. Germline-derived CDR1 and CDR2 are LGHDT and YNNKEL (reference sequence). The CDR3 loop reads CASSQEGTSNEQFF. Here the CDR3 DNA reads TGTGCCAGCAGCCAAGAAGGGACTAGCAACGAGCAGTTCTTC.

This clonotype has a count of ten or more. The rearrangement joins TRBV11-2 to TRBJ2-2; 10 positions agree with TRBD2. After removal of 1 base from V and 4 bases from J, the junction contained 9 bases not matched to a gene. CDR3 length: 18 residues. CDR1 is SGHAT and CDR2 is FQNNGV in the germline V gene. The DNA of the CDR3 is TGTGCCAGCAGCTTAGGGAGTAGCGGGAGGCGGAGCACCGGGGAGCTGTTTTTT. It encodes CASSLGSSGRRSTGELFF.

This clonotype has a count of ten or more. The chain is built from TRBV30 and TRBJ1-5, with unresolved D. Trimming removed 3 bases from V and 5 bases from J, with 20 bases in between. This CDR3 is built from 16 residues. CDR1 is GTSNPN, CDR2 SVGIG, per germline (reference sequence). The CDR3 sequence: CAWSFPEDYRHQPQHF. In DNA, the CDR3 is TGTGCCTGGAGCTTTCCGGAGGACTACCGCCATCAGCCCCAGCATTTT. Full variable domain (missing parts from reference TRBV30 and TRBJ1-5): SQTIHQWPATLVQPVGSPLSLECTVEGTSNPNLYWYRQAAGRGLQLLFYSVGIGQISSEVPQNLSASRPQDRQFILSSKKLLLSDSGFYLCAWSFPEDYRHQPQHFGDGTRLSIL.

The V call is TRBV6-1, the J call TRBJ2-7, with 10 positions matching TRBD2. CDR3 length equals 14 residues. Germline V CDR1 and CDR2: MNHNS, SASEGT. The ends lost 7 bases at V and 3 bases at J; junction bases unmatched: 6. DNA for the CDR3: TGTGCCAGCACCCAATCTAGCGGGAGCTACGAGCAGTACTTC. This gives the protein CASTQSSGSYEQYF.

In this sample, this clonotype turned up many times. CDR3 loop: CAISNRDFEGNEQFF. CDR3 coding DNA: TGTGCCATCAGCAACCGGGACTTCGAGGGGAATGAGCAGTTCTTC. The rearrangement joins TRBV10-3 to TRBJ2-1; TRBD2 might be the D (6 bases). The CDR3 length is 15 residues. V lost 6 bases and J 7 bases, leaving 19 bases between the germline ends. Germline loops: CDR1 ENHRY, CDR2 SYGVKD.

This clonotype was counted ten times or more. The gene calls are TRBV3-1 and TRBJ2-1; maybe TRBD1 (7 bases). CDR1 and CDR2 from the germline V gene are LGHDT and YNNKEL (reference sequence). Trimming removed 4 bases from V and 10 bases from J, with 17 bases in between. The CDR3 totals 14 residues. CDR3 in DNA: TGTGCCAGCAGCCTAGGAGGGGGCCTGGGAGAGCAGTTCTTC. Its protein product is CASSLGGGLGEQFF.

This clonotype has more than one count but fewer than ten. The chain combines TRBV7-8 with TRBJ2-1; the match to TRBD2 covers 7 bases. CDR1 is SGHVS and CDR2 is FQNEAQ in the germline V gene. The CDR3 contains 15 residues. The V segment lost 7 bases and the J segment 0 bases; nucleotides outside the gene matches: 6. CDR3 nucleotides: TGTGCCAGCAATGAGAAGCGGGACTCCTACAATGAGCAGTTCTTC. Translating gives CASNEKRDSYNEQFF. Filled out from reference TRBV7-8 and TRBJ2-1, the complete variable domain reads GAGVSQSPRYKVAKRGQDVALRCDPISGHVSLFWYQQALGQGPEFLTYFQNEAQLDKSGLPSDRFFAERPEGSVSTLKIQRTQQEDSAVYLCASNEKRDSYNEQFFGPGTRLTVL.

A word on this clonotype: This probably arose from a read error, given a far larger clone one base away. V gene TRBV12-3 or TRBV12-4 combines with J gene TRBJ2-7; the match to TRBD2 covers 8 bases. CDR3 size: 18 residues. The V and J ends lost 1 base and 2 bases, in that order; junction bases with no gene match: 13. For the CDR3, the DNA is TGTGCCAGCAGTTTAGGGACTAGCAGGACTATCCCCCCCTACGAGCAGTACTTC. It is translated as CASSLGTSRTIPPYEQYF.